This T cell receptor beta chain stems from a study of Ad26.COV2.S vaccination and SARS-CoV-2 variants. The study, taken as a whole, reports: Researchers reported similar non-spike TCR breadth in vaccine and placebo recipients.

Only in-frame clones appear in the TCRdb table, and some are missing; sequencing was by immunoSEQ multiplex PCR. This table holds a few hundred thousand clones, around 85% found once. As concerns this clone: Its antigen is still unknown.

Germline assignment: CDR1 SGHVS and CDR2 FQNEAQ. This CDR3 spans 15 amino acids. V lost 7 bases and J 5 bases, leaving 17 bases between the germline ends. The treatment: 15 to 20 received Ad26.COV2.S at low or high dose, single or two shots; roughly 5 received placebo; per-sample allocation not given. The samples were gathered on day 63 after the first injection of vaccine or placebo. This chain connects TRBV7-8 to TRBJ2-2; D not certain. Sample: peripheral blood, taken in a trial of Ad26.COV2.S vaccine versus placebo. The sequence came from a person between 18 and 65 years old who received the Ad26.COV2.S COVID-19 vaccine or a placebo. CDR3 sequence reads: CASTLSSTRTGELFF. CDR3 in DNA: TGTGCCAGCACCCTCAGTTCAACGAGGACCGGGGAGCTGTTTTTT.